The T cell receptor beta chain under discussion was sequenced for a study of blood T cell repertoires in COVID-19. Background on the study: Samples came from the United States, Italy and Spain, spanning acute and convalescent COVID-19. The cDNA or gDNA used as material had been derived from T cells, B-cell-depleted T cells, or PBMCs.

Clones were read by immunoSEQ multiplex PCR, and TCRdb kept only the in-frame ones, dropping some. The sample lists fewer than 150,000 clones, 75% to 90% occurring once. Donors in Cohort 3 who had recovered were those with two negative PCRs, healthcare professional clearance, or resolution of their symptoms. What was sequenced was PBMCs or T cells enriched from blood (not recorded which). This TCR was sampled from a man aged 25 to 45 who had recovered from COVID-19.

CDR3 nucleotide sequence: TGTGCCAGCAGCCAAGATCTTACGCACAAGTCAAACTATGGCTACACCTTC. Translation gives CASSQDLTHKSNYGYTF. This chain connects TRBV3-1 (or the pseudogene TRBV3-2) to TRBJ1-2; D gene uncertain. The germline CDR1 and CDR2 sequences are LGHDT and YNNKEL (reference sequence). Deletions cut 0 bases from V and 2 bases from J, with 16 bases between. CDR3 length: 17 amino acids.